These 28 T cell receptor beta chains originate from one sample sequenced in a study of blood T cell repertoires in COVID-19 (TCRdb year 2020). The library was produced with the immunoSEQ multiplex PCR assay. As stored in TCRdb, this immuneACCESS dataset retains in-frame rearrangements with V and J assigned. A fraction of the clones does not appear; measured against another copy, unresolved V genes explain less than half of the discrepancy, and the remainder lacks a known reason. This sample gives more than 200,000 clones in total; roughly 83% of them show up just once. The biggest ten clones account for nearly 9% of the sample. Sample: peripheral blood. Every receptor here comes from a man older than 75 with acute or convalescent COVID-19.

The chain carries TRBV9 and TRBJ2-5; TRBD1 matches 10 bases. V was pared by 3 bases and J by 4 bases, with 9 bases of the junction left unmatched. The CDR3 loop spans 16 amino acids. Germline V gene data show CDR1 as SGDLS and CDR2 as YYNGEE. The CDR3 sequence is CASSARTGDRGETQYF. Written as DNA, the CDR3 is TGTGCCAGCAGCGCCCGGACGGGGGACAGGGGAGAGACCCAGTACTTC.

V is TRBV18 and J is TRBJ2-7, with TRBD1 matching over 9 bases. This CDR3 comprises 15 residues. V lost 4 bases and J lost 3; bases outside the gene matches: 7. Germline CDR1 KGHSH, CDR2 LQKENI. DNA for the CDR3: TGTGCCAGCTCACGAACCGGGACAGGGAACTACGAGCAGTACTTC. Its protein is CASSRTGTGNYEQYF.

The chain couples TRBV15 to TRBJ2-3; D is ambiguous. CDR1 LNHNV and CDR2 YYDKDF come from the germline V gene (reference sequence). With 5 bases removed from V and 2 bases from J, the gap between germline ends came to 5 bases. The CDR3 contains 12 residues. CDR3 region: CATSFFTDTQYF. CDR3 sequence (DNA): TGTGCCACCAGCTTCTTCACAGATACGCAGTATTTT.

The chain recombines TRBV19 with TRBJ2-6; no firm D call. The germline gives CDR1 LNHDA, CDR2 SQIVND (reference sequence). The CDR3 covers 17 residues. The germline V and J ends were trimmed by 3 bases and 0 bases, with 12 bases remaining between them. Here the CDR3 DNA reads TGTGCCAGTAGTATGGGTCGCGGCGTCTCTGGGGCCAACGTCCTGACTTTC. Its protein is CASSMGRGVSGANVLTF.

The rearrangement links TRBV24-1 to TRBJ1-1; D is unresolved. Germline assignment: CDR1 KGHDR and CDR2 SFDVKD. CDR3 length: 14 residues. Trimming stripped 4 bases from V and 8 bases from J, with 16 bases between. The CDR3 DNA follows: TGTGCCACCAGTGACCCCGGGTCTTCCACCGAAGCTTTCTTT. Its translation is CATSDPGSSTEAFF.

The sample holds one count of this clone. The chain carries TRBV9 and TRBJ2-7; 8 bases fit TRBD2. This CDR3 spans 14 amino acids. Germline lookup yields CDR1 SGDLS and CDR2 YYNGEE. The junction had 3 bases not matched to a gene; V was cut back by 3 bases and J by 1 base. The CDR3 DNA sequence: TGTGCCAGCAGCGCAGGACTAGCATCCTACGAGCAGTACTTC. This codes for CASSAGLASYEQYF.

The rearrangement links TRBV15 to TRBJ1-4, with TRBD1 as a possible D gene (5 bases). CDR1 and CDR2 from the germline V gene are LNHNV and YYDKDF (reference sequence). Trimming took 8 bases from V and 8 from J, leaving 9 bases between them. The CDR3 contains 11 residues. The CDR3 reads CATLGGEKLFF. CDR3 DNA sequence: TGTGCCACCCTGGGGGGGGAAAAACTGTTTTTT.

The rearrangement joins TRBV15 to TRBJ1-6, with a possible D match to TRBD1 (5 bases). The CDR3 has 16 residues. With 1 base removed from V and 3 bases from J, the gap between germline ends came to 10 bases. CDR1 is LNHNV, CDR2 YYDKDF, per germline (reference sequence). The CDR3 spells CATSRGGLYYNSPLHF. The CDR3 bases are TGTGCCACCAGCAGAGGGGGCCTGTACTATAATTCACCCCTCCACTTT.

V gene TRBV5-1 combines with J gene TRBJ2-7; 9 nucleotides agree with TRBD1. Germline-derived CDR1 and CDR2 are SGHRS and YFSETQ. V was pared by 2 bases and J by 2 bases, with 8 bases of the junction left unmatched. The CDR3 contains 16 residues. CDR3 nucleotide sequence: TGCGCCAGCAGCTTCCTACCCGGGACAGGGACCTACGAGCAGTACTTC. This sequence encodes CASSFLPGTGTYEQYF.

This clone has only one observation. The chain couples TRBV18 to TRBJ2-1, with 8 bases identical to TRBD2. V trimming: 3 bases; J trimming: 0 bases; junction bases outside the gene matches: 10. The germline CDR1 and CDR2 sequences are KGHSH and LQKENI. The CDR3 spans 18 residues. The CDR3 nucleotides read TGTGCCAGCTCACCGAGGCAAGCGGGGGTTAGCTCCTACAATGAGCAGTTCTTC. Its protein product is CASSPRQAGVSSYNEQFF.

This clone was observed a single time. J is TRBJ2-6 and V is TRBV18; D is unclear. V lost 1 base to trimming and J lost 0 bases, with 4 bases between them. From germline, CDR1 is KGHSH and CDR2 LQKENI. The CDR3 sequence is 15 residues long. In DNA, the CDR3 is TGTGCCAGCTCACCACAGAGCTCTGGGGCCAACGTCCTGACTTTC. It encodes CASSPQSSGANVLTF. The variable domain in full, completed from reference TRBV18 and TRBJ2-6, reads NAGVMQNPRHLVRRRGQEARLRCSPMKGHSHVYWYRQLPEEGLKFMVYLQKENIIDESGMPKERFSAEFPKEGPSILRIQQVVRGDSAAYFCASSPQSSGANVLTFGAGSRLTVL.

The CDR3 loop is CASSLDRGRVRPLHF. The CDR3 DNA is TGTGCCAGCAGCTTAGACAGGGGGCGGGTGCGGCCCCTCCACTTT. This chain uses TRBV7-8 with TRBJ1-6; 9 bases line up with TRBD1. V lost 1 base, J lost 13 bases, and 8 bases stayed unmatched. The CDR3 is made up of 15 amino acids. Germline assignment: CDR1 SGHVS and CDR2 FQNEAQ.

This clone has only one observation. The chain is built from TRBV6-1 and TRBJ1-1; no clear D. CDR3 length equals 15 residues. The V gene's germline CDR1 is MNHNS and CDR2 SASEGT. Trimming cost V 2 bases and J 1 base, with 11 bases left between them. DNA of the CDR3: TGTGCCAGCAGTGAAAAAAGCTCACCGAACACTGAAGCTTTCTTT. Translating gives CASSEKSSPNTEAFF.

V and J are TRBV4-1 and TRBJ1-2; 10 bases agree with TRBD1. V was pared by 2 bases and J by 3 bases, with 9 bases of the junction left unmatched. Germline loops: CDR1 MGHRA, CDR2 YSYEKL. CDR3 length: 17 amino acids. CDR3 sequence reads: CASSQPFRDRGDYGYTF. The CDR3 nucleotides read TGCGCCAGCAGCCAACCTTTCCGGGACAGGGGAGACTATGGCTACACCTTC.

This clone came up a few times. The gene calls are TRBV5-1 and TRBJ1-1; a weak D match, TRBD1 (5 bases). V lost 4 bases to trimming and J lost 11 bases, with 21 bases between them. CDR1 SGHRS and CDR2 YFSETQ come from the germline V gene. This CDR3 is 14 amino acids long. CDR3 DNA sequence: TGCGCCAGCAGCCCAGGGCGGGCCAGGGAGGGTGCTTTCTTT. Amino acids: CASSPGRAREGAFF. The full variable domain, with the rest looked up from reference TRBV5-1 and TRBJ1-1, is KAGVTQTPRYLIKTRGQQVTLSCSPISGHRSVSWYQQTPGQGLQFLFEYFSETQRNKGNFPGRFSGRQFSNSRSEMNVSTLELGDSALYLCASSPGRAREGAFFGQGTRLTVV.

The CDR3 nucleotides read TGTGCCAGCAGTGAATTAGGACAGGGGGCTGGGCAGTACTTC. It is translated as CASSELGQGAGQYF. The chain carries TRBV25-1 and TRBJ2-7; TRBD1 aligns across 11 bases. CDR1 MGHDK and CDR2 SYGVNS come from the germline V gene. The junction had 5 bases not matched to a gene; V was cut back by 1 base and J by 9 bases. The CDR3 spans 14 residues.

The V and J genes are TRBV6-1 and TRBJ1-3; D not resolved. The germline V and J ends were trimmed by 2 bases and 9 bases, with 8 bases remaining between them. This CDR3 contains 12 residues. In germline, CDR1 is MNHNS, CDR2 SASEGT. CDR3: CASSERGSTIYF. CDR3 in DNA: TGTGCCAGCAGTGAAAGAGGGAGCACCATATATTTT.

The rearrangement uses TRBV6-2 or TRBV6-3 and TRBJ2-7, with TRBD2 matching over 13 bases. The V segment lost 1 base and the J segment 0 bases; nucleotides outside the gene matches: 3. CDR3 length: 17 residues. Germline V CDR1 and CDR2: MNHEY, SVGEGT. The CDR3 loop reads CASSYLTSGRFSYEQYF. The CDR3 region has the DNA TGTGCCAGCAGTTACTTGACTAGCGGGAGGTTCTCCTACGAGCAGTACTTC.

This clone appeared a few times. This chain uses TRBV6-5 with TRBJ2-7, with 7 bases aligning to TRBD2. V shed 5 bases, J shed 3 bases, and the junction held 10 bases outside the gene matches. The CDR3 has 15 amino acids. In germline, CDR1 is MNHEY, CDR2 SVGAGI. Here the CDR3 reads CASSRPGLGVYEQYF. Here the CDR3 DNA reads TGTGCCAGCAGTCGCCCCGGACTAGGGGTCTACGAGCAGTACTTC.

The J gene is TRBJ1-6, the V gene TRBV5-4, with 7 bases identical to TRBD1. CDR1 and CDR2 from the germline V gene are SGHNT and YYREEE (reference sequence). The CDR3 runs to 16 residues. Trimming cost V 4 bases and J 9 bases; bases outside gene matches: 13. In DNA, the CDR3 is TGTGCCAGCAGCCCGGGACCACGACAGGGAGGTTCACCCCTCCACTTT. It translates to CASSPGPRQGGSPLHF.

The rearrangement joins TRBV6-5 to TRBJ1-1; D remains ambiguous. The germline V gene has CDR1 MNHEY and CDR2 SVGAGI. V lost 7 bases, J lost 2 bases, and 14 bases lay in between. The CDR3 contains 14 residues. The CDR3 coding sequence is TGTGCCAGCACTAGATCCAAGTTTAACACTGAAGCTTTCTTT. As protein: CASTRSKFNTEAFF.

The V call is TRBV4-1, the J call TRBJ2-7, with no clear D. The ends were cut back, 5 bases at V and 3 bases at J, with 11 bases in the middle. CDR1 is MGHRA, CDR2 YSYEKL, per germline. The CDR3 is 13 amino acids. The chain's CDR3 is CASSFTVDYEQYF. The CDR3, as DNA: TGCGCCAGCAGCTTCACGGTTGACTACGAGCAGTACTTC.

This clone has a handful of counts. The genes are TRBV6-1 and TRBJ1-2; D may be TRBD1 (5 bases). The germline V gene encodes CDR1 MNHNS and CDR2 SASEGT. V was trimmed by 3 bases and J by 7 bases, leaving 12 bases between them. The CDR3 consists of 13 residues. DNA of the CDR3: TGTGCCAGCAGTGATAGGGGTGGTTTTGGCTACACCTTC. Encoded protein: CASSDRGGFGYTF.

The chain joins TRBV27 to TRBJ1-4; TRBD1 matches 8 bases. The V and J ends lost 2 bases and 5 bases, in that order; junction bases with no gene match: 19. The length of the CDR3 is 20 residues. In germline, CDR1 is MNHEY, CDR2 SMNVEV (reference sequence). The CDR3 sequence: CASSLRLGPQGEGWNEKLFF. The CDR3 region has the DNA TGTGCCAGCAGTTTAAGACTGGGGCCACAGGGGGAGGGCTGGAATGAAAAACTGTTTTTT. Filled out from reference TRBV27 and TRBJ1-4, the complete variable domain reads EAQVTQNPRYLITVTGKKLTVTCSQNMNHEYMSWYRQDPGLGLRQIYYSMNVEVTDKGDVPEGYKVSRKEKRNFPLILESPSPNQTSLYFCASSLRLGPQGEGWNEKLFFGSGTQLSVL.

The chain combines TRBV7-2 with TRBJ1-2; weak D call: TRBD1 (6 bases). Deletions cut 4 bases from V and 4 bases from J, with 7 bases between. Germline values: CDR1 SGHTA, CDR2 FQGNSA. The CDR3 length is 12 residues. In nucleotides, the CDR3 is TGTGCCAGCAGCTCGGACAGCTATGGCTACACCTTC. Its translation is CASSSDSYGYTF.

The J gene is TRBJ2-3, the V gene TRBV14; the D gene is possibly TRBD1 (5 bases). The germline V gene has CDR1 SGHDN and CDR2 FVKESK. CDR3 size: 13 residues. Deletions cut 2 bases from V and 4 bases from J, with 7 bases between. CDR3 coding DNA: TGTGCCAGCAGCCAACAGGGCTCAGATACGCAGTATTTT. Amino acid sequence: CASSQQGSDTQYF.

The genes are TRBV19 and TRBJ2-2; D unclear. The V gene's germline CDR1 is LNHDA and CDR2 SQIVND (reference sequence). The CDR3 extends over 15 amino acids. The germline V and J ends were trimmed by 2 bases and 2 bases, with 9 bases remaining between them. For the CDR3, the DNA is TGTGCCAGTAGTATAACAGTGAAAAACACCGGGGAGCTGTTTTTT. Translated, it gives CASSITVKNTGELFF. Based on the CDR3 plus reference TRBV19 and TRBJ2-2, the full variable domain is DGGITQSPKYLFRKEGQNVTLSCEQNLNHDAMYWYRQDPGQGLRLIYYSQIVNDFQKGDIAEGYSVSREKKESFPLTVTSAQKNPTAFYLCASSITVKNTGELFFGEGSRLTVL.

The V gene is TRBV25-1, the J gene TRBJ2-7, with a possible D match to TRBD1 (6 bases). The CDR3 sequence is 14 residues long. Germline V gene lookup returns CDR1 MGHDK and CDR2 SYGVNS. Trimming shortened V by 9 bases and J by 0 bases, and 15 bases separated the two germline ends. This CDR3 reads CASSRPGVSYEQYF. For the CDR3, the DNA is TGTGCCAGTAGCAGGCCAGGGGTCTCCTACGAGCAGTACTTC.